This T cell receptor beta chain comes out of a study of blood T cell repertoires in COVID-19. The CDR3 is made up of 14 amino acids. Trimming took off 8 bases at V and 7 bases at J, with 18 bases between the two ends. Germline CDR1 is SGHAT and CDR2 is FQNNGV. Clones were sequenced by immunoSEQ multiplex PCR, and TCRdb holds only the in-frame ones, with some missing. Counted here are 230,000 or so clones, roughly 80% occurring once; the ten biggest clones make up around 5.1%. This rearrangement joins TRBV11-2 to TRBJ2-1; TRBD2 is a possible D gene (7 bases). This TCR derives from a human donor in a cohort sampled during active COVID-19. Specimen: peripheral blood. This chain's CDR3 is CASGVRGGWNEQFF. The CDR3 bases are TGTGCCAGCGGGGTTAGGGGGGGCTGGAATGAGCAGTTCTTC.